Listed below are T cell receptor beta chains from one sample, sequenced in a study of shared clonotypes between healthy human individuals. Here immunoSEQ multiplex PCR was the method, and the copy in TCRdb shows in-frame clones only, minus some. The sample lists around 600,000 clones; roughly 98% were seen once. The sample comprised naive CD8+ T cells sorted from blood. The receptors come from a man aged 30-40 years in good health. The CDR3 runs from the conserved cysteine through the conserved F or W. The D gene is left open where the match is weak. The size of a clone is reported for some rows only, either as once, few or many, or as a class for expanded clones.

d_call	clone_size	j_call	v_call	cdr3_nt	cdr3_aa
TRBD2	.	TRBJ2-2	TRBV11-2	TGTGCCAGCAGCTTAGATCGCCTAGCGGGGAACACCGGGGAGCTGTTTTTT	CASSLDRLAGNTGELFF
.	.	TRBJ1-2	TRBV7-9	TGTGCCAGCAGCTTAGAAGGGGATGGCTACACCTTC	CASSLEGDGYTF
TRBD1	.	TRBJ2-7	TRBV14	TGTGCCAGCAGCAAAGCCCCAGGACAGGGGGCAATCTACGAGCAGTACTTC	CASSKAPGQGAIYEQYF
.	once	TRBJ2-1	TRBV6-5	TGTGCCAGCAGTTACGCGGTAGGGAATGAGCAGTTCTTC	CASSYAVGNEQFF
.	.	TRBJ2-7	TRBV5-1	TGCGCCAGCAGCTTGGTTCGGGAGAGCTACGAGCAGTACTTC	CASSLVRESYEQYF
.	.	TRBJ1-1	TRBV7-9	TGTGCCAGCAGTATCCCATACGACACTGAAGCTTTCTTT	CASSIPYDTEAFF
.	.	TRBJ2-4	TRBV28	TGTGCCAGCAGTTTACTGACTGCCCTGGGGAAAAACATTCAGTACTTC	CASSLLTALGKNIQYF
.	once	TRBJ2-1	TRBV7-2	TGTGCCAGCAGCGGGGCGGGCGCCTCCTACAATGAGCAGTTCTTC	CASSGAGASYNEQFF
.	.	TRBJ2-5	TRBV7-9	TGTGCCAGCAGCTGGAGACAGGCAGAAAAAGAGACCCAGTACTTC	CASSWRQAEKETQYF
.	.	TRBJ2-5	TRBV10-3	TGTGCCATCAGTGAGATAGTTCTCGGCCAAGAGACCCAGTACTTC	CAISEIVLGQETQYF
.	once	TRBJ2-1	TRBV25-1	TGTGCCAGCAGTGAAGGCTCCCCCCTCAATGAGCAGTTCTTC	CASSEGSPLNEQFF
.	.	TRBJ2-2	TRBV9	TGTGCCAGCAGGGACACGAACACCGGGGAGCTGTTTTTT	CASRDTNTGELFF
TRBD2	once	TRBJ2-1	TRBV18	TGTGCCAGCCCAGAAAGCGGGAGTAACGTTTCCTACAATGAGCAGTTCTTC	CASPESGSNVSYNEQFF
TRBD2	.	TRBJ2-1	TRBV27	TGTGCCAGCGGGACTAGCGGGCACATACGGTATGAGCAGTTCTTC	CASGTSGHIRYEQFF
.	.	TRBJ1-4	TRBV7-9	TGTGCCAGCAGCAGCCCTAAGCCTACCGATGATGAAAAACTGTTTTTT	CASSSPKPTDDEKLFF
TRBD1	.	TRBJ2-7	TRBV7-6	TGTGCCAGCAGCCCCGGGACAGGACCTTACGAGCAGTACTTC	CASSPGTGPYEQYF
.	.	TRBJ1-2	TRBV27	TGTGCCAGCAGTTTTGAGGGGAACTATGGCTACACCTTC	CASSFEGNYGYTF
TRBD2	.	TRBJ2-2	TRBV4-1	TGCGCCAGCAGCCCGGGGACTAGCGAGACGAACACCGGGGAGCTGTTTTTT	CASSPGTSETNTGELFF
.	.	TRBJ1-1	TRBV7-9	TGTGCCAGCAGCCGTCAAACTGAAGCTTTCTTT	CASSRQTEAFF
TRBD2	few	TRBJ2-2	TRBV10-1	TGCGCCAGCAGTGAGTCTTTACTAGCGGAGAACACCGGGGAGCTGTTTTTT	CASSESLLAENTGELFF
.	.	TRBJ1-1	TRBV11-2	TGTGCCAGCCGACCTACGGGAGTGAACACTGAAGCTTTCTTT	CASRPTGVNTEAFF
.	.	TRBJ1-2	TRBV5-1	TGCGCCAGCCGTATTGATCCCCAGAGCCAAACTAACTATGGCTACACCTTC	CASRIDPQSQTNYGYTF
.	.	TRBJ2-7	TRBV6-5	TGTGCCAGCAGTCCCGGGTCAGGGGGGGACGAGCAGTACTTC	CASSPGSGGDEQYF
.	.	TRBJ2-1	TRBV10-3	TGTGCCATCCGTGAGACAGCCTCCTACAATGAGCAGTTCTTC	CAIRETASYNEQFF
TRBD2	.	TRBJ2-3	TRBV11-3	TGTGCCAGCAGCTTGGGACTAGCGGAAACAGATACGCAGTATTTT	CASSLGLAETDTQYF
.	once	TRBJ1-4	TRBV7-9	TGTGCCAGCAGCTTCGGCAGGGGTGGTGAAAAACTGTTTTTT	CASSFGRGGEKLFF
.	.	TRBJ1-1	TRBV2	TGTGCCACCACAAGCCTCTACGGGACGAACACTGAAGCTTTCTTT	CATTSLYGTNTEAFF
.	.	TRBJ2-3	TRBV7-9	TGTGCCAGCAGCCCCTACGATACGCAGTATTTT	CASSPYDTQYF
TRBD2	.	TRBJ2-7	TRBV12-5	TGTGCTAGTGGTCCGTCTAGCGGGAGATTATTCTACGAGCAGTACTTC	CASGPSSGRLFYEQYF
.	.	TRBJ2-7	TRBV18	TGTGCCAGCTCACGTTCGGACTTTTTATACGAGCAGTACTTC	CASSRSDFLYEQYF
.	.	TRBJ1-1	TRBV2	TGTGCCAGCGGCGAGGCAAACACTAACACTGAAGCTTTCTTT	CASGEANTNTEAFF
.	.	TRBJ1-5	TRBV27	TGTGCCAGCAGCCCTACAGGGTACCAGCCCCAGCATTTT	CASSPTGYQPQHF
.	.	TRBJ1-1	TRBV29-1	TGCAGCGTTCGACAGAGGTCGGGCACTGAAGCTTTCTTT	CSVRQRSGTEAFF
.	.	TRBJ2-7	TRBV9	TGTGCCAGCAGCGTAGGGTCCTCCTACGAGCAGTACTTC	CASSVGSSYEQYF
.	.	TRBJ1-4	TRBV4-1	TGCGCCAGCAGCCGTGTGTGGCCAACTAATGAAAAACTGTTTTTT	CASSRVWPTNEKLFF
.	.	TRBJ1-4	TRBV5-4	TGTGCCAGCAGCTTGGGACAGAATGGAGCTGAAAAACTGTTTTTT	CASSLGQNGAEKLFF
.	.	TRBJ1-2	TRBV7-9	TGTGCCACCCTAATCGGCAGGGGAGACTATGGCTACACCTTC	CATLIGRGDYGYTF